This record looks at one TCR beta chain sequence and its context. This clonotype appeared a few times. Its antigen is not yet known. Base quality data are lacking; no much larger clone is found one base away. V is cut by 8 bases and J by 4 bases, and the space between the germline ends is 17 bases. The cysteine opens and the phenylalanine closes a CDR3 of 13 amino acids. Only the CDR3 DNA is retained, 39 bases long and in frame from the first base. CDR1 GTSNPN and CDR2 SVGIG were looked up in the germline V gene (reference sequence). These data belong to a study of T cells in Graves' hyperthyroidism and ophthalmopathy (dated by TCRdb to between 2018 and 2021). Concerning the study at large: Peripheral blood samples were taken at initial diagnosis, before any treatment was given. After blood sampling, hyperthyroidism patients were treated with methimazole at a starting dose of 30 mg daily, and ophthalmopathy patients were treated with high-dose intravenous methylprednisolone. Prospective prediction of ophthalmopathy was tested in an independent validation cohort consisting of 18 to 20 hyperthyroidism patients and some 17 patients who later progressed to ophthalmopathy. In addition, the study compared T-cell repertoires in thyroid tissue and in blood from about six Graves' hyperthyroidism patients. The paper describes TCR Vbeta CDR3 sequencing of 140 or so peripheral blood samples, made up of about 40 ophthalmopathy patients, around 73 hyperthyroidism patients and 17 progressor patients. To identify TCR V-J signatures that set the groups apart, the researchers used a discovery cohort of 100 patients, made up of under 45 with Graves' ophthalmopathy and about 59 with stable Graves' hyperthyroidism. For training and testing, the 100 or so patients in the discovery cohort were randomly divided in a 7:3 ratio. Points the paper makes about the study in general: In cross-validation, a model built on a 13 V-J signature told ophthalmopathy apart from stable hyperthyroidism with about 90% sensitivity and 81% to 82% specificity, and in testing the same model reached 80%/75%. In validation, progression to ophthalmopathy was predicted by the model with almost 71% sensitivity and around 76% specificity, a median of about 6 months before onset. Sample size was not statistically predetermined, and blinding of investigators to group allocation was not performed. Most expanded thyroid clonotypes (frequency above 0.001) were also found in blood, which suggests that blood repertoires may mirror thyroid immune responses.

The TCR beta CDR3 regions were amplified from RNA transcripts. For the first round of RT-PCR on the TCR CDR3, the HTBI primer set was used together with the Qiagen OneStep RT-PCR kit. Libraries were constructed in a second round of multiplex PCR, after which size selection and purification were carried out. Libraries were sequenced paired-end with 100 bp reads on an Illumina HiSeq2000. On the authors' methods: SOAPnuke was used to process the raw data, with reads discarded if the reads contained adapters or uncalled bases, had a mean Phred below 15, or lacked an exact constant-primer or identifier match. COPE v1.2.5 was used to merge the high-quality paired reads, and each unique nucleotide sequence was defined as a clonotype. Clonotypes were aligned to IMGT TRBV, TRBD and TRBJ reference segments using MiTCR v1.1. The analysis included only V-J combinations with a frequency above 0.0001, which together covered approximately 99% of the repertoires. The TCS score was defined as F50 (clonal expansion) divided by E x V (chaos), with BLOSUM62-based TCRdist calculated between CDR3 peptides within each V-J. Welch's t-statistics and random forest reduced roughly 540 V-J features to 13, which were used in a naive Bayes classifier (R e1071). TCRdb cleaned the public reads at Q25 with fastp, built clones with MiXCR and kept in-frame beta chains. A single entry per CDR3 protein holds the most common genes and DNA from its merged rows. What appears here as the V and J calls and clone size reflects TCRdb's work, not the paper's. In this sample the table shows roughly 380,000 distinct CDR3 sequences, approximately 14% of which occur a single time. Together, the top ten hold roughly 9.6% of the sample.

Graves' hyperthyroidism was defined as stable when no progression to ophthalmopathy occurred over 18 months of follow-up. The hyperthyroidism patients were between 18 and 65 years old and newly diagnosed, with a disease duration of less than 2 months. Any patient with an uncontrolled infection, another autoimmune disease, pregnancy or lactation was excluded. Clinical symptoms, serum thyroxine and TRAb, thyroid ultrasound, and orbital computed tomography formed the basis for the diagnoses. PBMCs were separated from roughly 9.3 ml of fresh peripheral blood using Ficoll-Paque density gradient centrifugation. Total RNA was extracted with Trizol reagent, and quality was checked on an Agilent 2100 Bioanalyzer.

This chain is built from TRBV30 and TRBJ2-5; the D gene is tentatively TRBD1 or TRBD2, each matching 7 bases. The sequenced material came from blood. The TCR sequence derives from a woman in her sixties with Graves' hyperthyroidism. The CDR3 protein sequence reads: CAPPGGGGETQYF. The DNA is TGTGCCCCTCCAGGGGGGGGGGGAGAGACCCAGTACTTC.